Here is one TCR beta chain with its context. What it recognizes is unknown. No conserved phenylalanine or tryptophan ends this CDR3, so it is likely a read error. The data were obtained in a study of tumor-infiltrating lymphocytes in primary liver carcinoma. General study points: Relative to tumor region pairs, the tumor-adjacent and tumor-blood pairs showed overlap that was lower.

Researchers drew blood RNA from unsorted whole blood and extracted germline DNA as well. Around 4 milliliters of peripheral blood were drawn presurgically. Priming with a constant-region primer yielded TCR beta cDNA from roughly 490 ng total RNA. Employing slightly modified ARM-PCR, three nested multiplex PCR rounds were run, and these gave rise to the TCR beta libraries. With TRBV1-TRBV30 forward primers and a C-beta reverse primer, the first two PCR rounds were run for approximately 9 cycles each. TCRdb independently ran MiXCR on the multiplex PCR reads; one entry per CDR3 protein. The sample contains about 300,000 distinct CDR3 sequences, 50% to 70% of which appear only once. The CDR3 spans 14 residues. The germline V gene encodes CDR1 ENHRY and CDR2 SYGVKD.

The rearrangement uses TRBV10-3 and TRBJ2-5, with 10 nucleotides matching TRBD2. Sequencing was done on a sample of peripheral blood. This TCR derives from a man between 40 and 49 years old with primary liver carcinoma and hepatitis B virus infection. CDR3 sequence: CVTLPGLAQETQYL. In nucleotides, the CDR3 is TGTGTCACTTTACCGGGACTAGCGCAGGAGACCCAGTACTTG.